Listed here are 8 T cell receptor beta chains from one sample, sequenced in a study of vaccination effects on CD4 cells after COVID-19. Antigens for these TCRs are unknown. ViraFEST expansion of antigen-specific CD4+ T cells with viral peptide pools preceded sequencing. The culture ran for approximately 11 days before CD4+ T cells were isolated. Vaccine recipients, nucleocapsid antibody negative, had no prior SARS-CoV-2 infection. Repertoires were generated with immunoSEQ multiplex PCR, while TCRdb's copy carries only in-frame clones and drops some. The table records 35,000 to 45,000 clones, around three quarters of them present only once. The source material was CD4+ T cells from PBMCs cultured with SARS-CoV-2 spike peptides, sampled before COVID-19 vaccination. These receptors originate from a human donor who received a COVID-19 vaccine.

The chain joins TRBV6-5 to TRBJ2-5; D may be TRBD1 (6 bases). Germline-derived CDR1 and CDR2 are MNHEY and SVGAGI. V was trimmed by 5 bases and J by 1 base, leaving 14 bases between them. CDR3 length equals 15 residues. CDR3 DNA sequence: TGTGCCAGCAGTCCGAACCCGGACAGCCAAGAGACCCAGTACTTC. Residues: CASSPNPDSQETQYF.

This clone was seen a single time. The CDR3 reads CASSVLDRNTEAFF. CDR3 nucleotides: TGTGCCAGCAGCGTGTTGGACAGGAACACTGAAGCTTTCTTT. The J gene is TRBJ1-1, the V gene TRBV5-6; D might be TRBD1 (6 bases). In germline, CDR1 is SGHDT, CDR2 YYEEEE. The CDR3 sequence is 14 residues long. Between the trimmed V and J ends, which lost 4 bases and 1 base, there was a span of 11 bases.

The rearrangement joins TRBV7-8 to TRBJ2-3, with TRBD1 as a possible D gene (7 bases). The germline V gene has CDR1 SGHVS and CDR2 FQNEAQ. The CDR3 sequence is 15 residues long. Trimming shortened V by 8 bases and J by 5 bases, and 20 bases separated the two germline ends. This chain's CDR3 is CASLTRQGGEDTQYF. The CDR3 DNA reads TGTGCCAGCCTAACTAGGCAGGGGGGTGAAGATACGCAGTATTTT.

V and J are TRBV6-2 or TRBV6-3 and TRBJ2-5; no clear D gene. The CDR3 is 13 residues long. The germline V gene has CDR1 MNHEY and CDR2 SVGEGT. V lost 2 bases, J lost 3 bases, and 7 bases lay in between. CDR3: CASSYRREETQYF. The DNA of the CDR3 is TGTGCCAGCAGTTACAGACGGGAAGAGACCCAGTACTTC.

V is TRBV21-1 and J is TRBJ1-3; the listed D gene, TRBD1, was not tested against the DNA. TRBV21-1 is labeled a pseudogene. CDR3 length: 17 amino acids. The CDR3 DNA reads TGTGCCAGCAGCAATAGGACAGGAAGGAACTCTGGAAACACCATATATTTT. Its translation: CASSNRTGRNSGNTIYF.

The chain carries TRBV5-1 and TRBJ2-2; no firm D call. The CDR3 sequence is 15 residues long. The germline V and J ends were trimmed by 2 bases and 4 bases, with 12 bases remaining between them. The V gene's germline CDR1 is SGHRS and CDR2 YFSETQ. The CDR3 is CASSLKAGSTGELFF. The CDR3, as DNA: TGCGCCAGCAGCTTAAAAGCAGGAAGCACCGGGGAGCTGTTTTTT. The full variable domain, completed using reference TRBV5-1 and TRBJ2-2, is KAGVTQTPRYLIKTRGQQVTLSCSPISGHRSVSWYQQTPGQGLQFLFEYFSETQRNKGNFPGRFSGRQFSNSRSEMNVSTLELGDSALYLCASSLKAGSTGELFFGEGSRLTVL.

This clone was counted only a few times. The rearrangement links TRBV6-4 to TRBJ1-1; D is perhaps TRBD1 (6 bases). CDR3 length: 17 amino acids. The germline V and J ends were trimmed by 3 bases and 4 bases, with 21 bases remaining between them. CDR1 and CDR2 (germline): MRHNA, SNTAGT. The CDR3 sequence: CASSENPAQGEVTEAFF. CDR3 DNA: TGTGCCAGCAGTGAGAATCCGGCACAGGGTGAGGTCACTGAAGCTTTCTTT.

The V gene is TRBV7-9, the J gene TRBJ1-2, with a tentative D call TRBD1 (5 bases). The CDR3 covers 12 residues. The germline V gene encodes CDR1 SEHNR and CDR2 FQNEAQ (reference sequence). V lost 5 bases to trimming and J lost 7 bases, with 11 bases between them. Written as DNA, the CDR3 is TGTGCCAGCAGCCCGCCTGGGGGTGGCTACACCTTC. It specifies CASSPPGGGYTF.